This T cell receptor (beta chain) was captured by sequencing in a study of blood T cells in healthy people across ages. Germline CDR1 and CDR2: MNHEY and SVGEGT. V was cut by 7 bases and J by 1 base, with 13 bases left in between. This CDR3 is built from 14 residues. Next came a second PCR, run for about 7 to 12 cycles, which used a sample-barcoded 5' primer along with a J-beta primer mix. TCRdb re-called the 5' RACE reads with MiXCR, one entry per CDR3 protein. Among roughly 1.9 million distinct CDR3 sequences listed, around 42% were seen once. The sequencing input was blood. The rearrangement links TRBV6-2 or TRBV6-3 to TRBJ1-2, with D maybe TRBD1 (5 bases). This receptor was obtained from a human donor in good health. The CDR3 spells CASTTRQFNYGYTF. In DNA form, the CDR3 reads TGTGCCAGCACTACAAGACAGTTTAACTATGGCTACACCTTC.